These 16 T cell receptor beta chains were sequenced from one sample in a study of T cell changes during pregnancy in multiple sclerosis. Sequencing was performed with immunoSEQ multiplex PCR; in TCRdb, only in-frame clones are kept and a portion is missing. The top ten hold around 3% of the sample, which has 59,000 or so clones, about 94% seen once. The sequenced sample was peripheral blood, obtained in the third trimester of pregnancy. All receptors come from a female donor in good health, enrolled as a control in a pregnancy study.

This chain uses TRBV9 with TRBJ2-1, with TRBD2 identical over 9 bases. This CDR3 comprises 18 residues. V was pared by 0 bases and J by 1 base, with 8 bases of the junction left unmatched. Germline V gene sequence: CDR1 SGDLS, CDR2 YYNGEE. CDR3 in DNA: TGTGCCAGCAGCGTAGTGGCGGCGGGGGGGCCGTCCTACAATGAGCAGTTCTTC. It codes for CASSVVAAGGPSYNEQFF. The full variable domain, rest sourced from reference TRBV9 and TRBJ2-1, is DSGVTQTPKHLITATGQRVTLRCSPRSGDLSVYWYQQSLDQGLQFLIQYYNGEERAKGNILERFSAQQFPDLHSELNLSSLELGDSALYFCASSVVAAGGPSYNEQFFGPGTRLTVL.

In this sample, this clone turned up once. The chain combines TRBV29-1 with TRBJ2-6; TRBD2 aligns across 7 bases. In germline, CDR1 is SQVTM, CDR2 ANQGSEA. V lost 3 bases to trimming and J lost 0 bases; unmatched junction nucleotides: 14. This CDR3 region has 19 residues. The CDR3 nucleotides read TGCAGCGTTGATAGGTGGGAGGGCCATGGCTACTCTGGGGCCAACGTCCTGACTTTC. Protein: CSVDRWEGHGYSGANVLTF.

The chain recombines TRBV19 with TRBJ2-5, with TRBD1 as a possible D gene (6 bases). Trimming left V 5 bases short and J 2 bases short, with 15 bases between. CDR1 is LNHDA, CDR2 SQIVND, per germline (reference sequence). The CDR3 totals 15 residues. The CDR3 spells CASSPVGQIQETQYF. The CDR3 DNA reads TGTGCCAGTAGTCCCGTCGGACAGATTCAAGAGACCCAGTACTTC.

This rearrangement joins TRBV7-3 to TRBJ1-5; D remains ambiguous. This CDR3 is built from 13 residues. V dropped 5 bases and J dropped 2 bases, with 7 bases sitting between them. Germline V lookup: CDR1 SGHTA, CDR2 FQGTGA. Here the CDR3 reads CASSIGGNQPQHF. CDR3 DNA: TGTGCCAGCAGCATCGGGGGCAATCAGCCCCAGCATTTT.

The chain employs TRBV10-3 and TRBJ1-2; D might be TRBD1 (5 bases). Germline CDR1 and CDR2: ENHRY and SYGVKD. The CDR3 is 13 residues long. The V gene lost 8 bases and the J gene lost 4 bases, with 14 bases spanning the gap. CDR3 DNA: TGTGCCATCGGGGCAGGGAATACCTATGGCTACACCTTC. Translated, it gives CAIGAGNTYGYTF.

The chain has TRBV5-4 and TRBJ1-2; the match to TRBD1 covers 7 bases. V shed 4 bases, J shed 0 bases, and the junction held 9 bases outside the gene matches. The V gene's germline CDR1 is SGHNT and CDR2 YYREEE (reference sequence). This CDR3 spans 16 amino acids. The chain's CDR3 is CASSPPGQLTNYGYTF. The DNA of the CDR3 is TGTGCCAGCAGCCCCCCGGGACAGTTAACTAACTATGGCTACACCTTC.

This chain links TRBV4-2 with TRBJ2-1, with 7 bases aligning to TRBD2. The length of the CDR3 is 16 residues. In germline, CDR1 is LGHNA, CDR2 YNFKEQ. Trimming removed 0 bases from V and 3 bases from J; junction bases left unmatched: 5. For the CDR3, the DNA is TGTGCCAGCAGCCAAGAGTCAAGGACTAGCTACAATGAGCAGTTCTTC. Its translation: CASSQESRTSYNEQFF.

V is TRBV7-3 and J is TRBJ2-1; 14 bases agree with TRBD2. Germline CDR1 reads SGHTA; CDR2 reads FQGTGA. J was trimmed by 3 bases and V by 2 bases; bases with no gene match: 6. The CDR3 runs 18 residues. The CDR3 is CASSLRGTSGGYYNEQFF. CDR3 nucleotides: TGTGCCAGCAGCTTACGAGGGACTAGCGGGGGCTACTACAATGAGCAGTTCTTC.

V is TRBV30 and J is TRBJ2-7; D remains ambiguous. This CDR3 comprises 13 residues. Looked up from germline, CDR1 is GTSNPN and CDR2 is SVGIG (reference sequence). V was cut by 3 bases and J by 2 bases, with 11 bases left in between. The CDR3 bases are TGTGCCTGGAGGCAGGCTGGCCCCTACGAGCAGTACTTC. This translates into CAWRQAGPYEQYF.

V usage is TRBV5-4 and J usage is TRBJ2-1; 9 nucleotides agree with TRBD2. Trimming cost V 1 base and J 7 bases; bases outside gene matches: 0. This CDR3 spans 13 amino acids. Germline values: CDR1 SGHNT, CDR2 YYREEE (reference sequence). CDR3 DNA sequence: TGTGCCAGCAGCTTGACTAGCGGGAATGAGCAGTTCTTC. Amino acid sequence: CASSLTSGNEQFF.

The rearrangement uses TRBV5-1 and TRBJ1-1; TRBD1 might be the D (6 bases). V shed 5 bases and J shed 4 bases, with 9 bases lying between them. The length of the CDR3 is 12 residues. In germline, CDR1 is SGHRS, CDR2 YFSETQ. CDR3 DNA sequence: TGCGCCAGCAGTGGGGGGGCCACTGAAGCTTTCTTT. This gives the protein CASSGGATEAFF.

J is TRBJ1-6 and V is TRBV25-1; 9 bases align to TRBD1. The CDR3 covers 15 residues. CDR1 and CDR2 (germline): MGHDK, SYGVNS. V trimming: 4 bases; J trimming: 7 bases; junction bases outside the gene matches: 5. The CDR3 region is CASSGSGTGNSPLHF. The CDR3 nucleotides are TGTGCCAGCAGTGGCTCCGGGACAGGGAATTCACCCCTCCACTTT.

This clone was seen a single time. V and J are TRBV9 and TRBJ2-1; TRBD2 is a possible D gene (6 bases). CDR1 and CDR2 from the germline V gene are SGDLS and YYNGEE. The CDR3 contains 15 residues. Trimming removed 4 bases from V and 3 bases from J, with 14 bases in between. CDR3 region: CASSLGRDFYNEQFF. DNA for the CDR3: TGTGCCAGCAGCCTGGGCCGGGACTTCTACAATGAGCAGTTCTTC. Using reference TRBV9 and TRBJ2-1 for the parts outside the CDR3, the full variable domain is DSGVTQTPKHLITATGQRVTLRCSPRSGDLSVYWYQQSLDQGLQFLIQYYNGEERAKGNILERFSAQQFPDLHSELNLSSLELGDSALYFCASSLGRDFYNEQFFGPGTRLTVL.

DNA for the CDR3: TGCAGCGTTTTGGGCAGGGGGGACAGGGGCTACACCTTC. As protein: CSVLGRGDRGYTF. The chain is built from TRBV29-1 and TRBJ1-2, with TRBD1 matching 8 bases. Germline V CDR1 and CDR2: SQVTM, ANQGSEA. With 5 bases clipped from V and 8 bases from J, the junction kept 10 bases outside the gene matches. The CDR3 has 13 residues.

This sequence joins TRBV5-4 and TRBJ2-5; 9 positions agree with TRBD1. V was pared by 2 bases and J by 5 bases, with 4 bases of the junction left unmatched. CDR1 and CDR2 from the germline V gene are SGHNT and YYREEE (reference sequence). This CDR3 has 14 amino acids. This chain's CDR3 is CASSFDRGYETQYF. CDR3 nucleotides: TGTGCCAGCAGCTTCGACAGGGGGTACGAGACCCAGTACTTC.

The chain joins TRBV2 to TRBJ2-7; D is ambiguous. CDR1 and CDR2 from the germline V gene are SNHLY and FYNNEI. V lost 7 bases and J 5 bases, leaving 12 bases between the germline ends. The CDR3 consists of 12 residues. The CDR3 nucleotides read TGTGCCAGCAAGGCTTGGGCCAACGAGCAGTACTTC. Protein: CASKAWANEQYF.